The sample holds a few counts of the clone carrying this T cell receptor delta chain. TCRdb pairs this DNA with a much larger clone's protein that differs at residue 12, likely a read error; the protein shown was translated from the DNA. The sample belongs to a study of DNA immune sequencing with unique molecular identifiers. Study in general: Enriched γδ T-cell DNA input was around 90 ng; non-enriched PBMC DNA input was roughly 0.93 ug.

Genomic DNA underwent 32-plex PCR targeting all 8 TRDV and 4 TRDJ genes. A 12-nucleotide UMI was added during around 3 barcoding PCR cycles before adapter PCR. TCRdb used CATT to re-call clones from the multiplex PCR reads. The profile shows approximately 1,900 delta-chain clones, approximately 6.2% of them singletons. Between the trimmed V and J ends, which lost 4 bases and 0 bases, there was a span of 39 bases. The CDR3 has 24 amino acids. Looked up from germline, CDR1 is TSWWSYY and CDR2 is QGS. This chain links TRDV1 with TRDJ1; a possible D gene is TRDD3 (5 bases). Germline matching of the DNA provided the J gene here, since TCRdb leaves it blank. The sequence came from a human donor in good health. The sample comprised gamma-delta T cells from buffy coat blood. The CDR3 region is CALGVSPLGPGNTSTPPYTDKLIF. The CDR3 bases are TGTGCTCTTGGGGTGTCCCCCCTTGGCCCTGGGAATACGAGTACCCCTCCGTACACCGATAAACTCATCTTT.